What follows are 25 T cell receptor beta chains derived from one specimen sequenced in a study of shared clonotypes between healthy human individuals. The repertoire was sequenced with immunoSEQ multiplex PCR; TCRdb's copy has only in-frame clones and lacks some. This table has hundreds of thousands of clones, approximately 79% appearing once. Material for sequencing was memory CD4+ T cells sorted from blood. The subset here: CD45RA-negative fraction. The receptors were sampled from a man aged 30 to 45 in good health.

This clone appeared a single time. At the DNA level, this CDR3 is encoded by other sequences in the same sample as well. In DNA form, the CDR3 reads TGCGCCAGCAGCCTGGAGGGGACAGGGGAAAAACTGTTTTTT. Translating it yields CASSLEGTGEKLFF. The gene calls are TRBV5-1 and TRBJ1-4; 9 bases match TRBD1. CDR3 length: 14 residues. Unmatched junction bases numbered 6, after V lost 4 bases and J lost 8 bases. The germline CDR1 and CDR2 sequences are SGHRS and YFSETQ.

The rearrangement joins TRBV5-1 to TRBJ2-1; TRBD2 is a possible D gene (5 bases). This CDR3 has 16 amino acids. Germline V lookup: CDR1 SGHRS, CDR2 YFSETQ. V lost 0 bases and J 0 bases, leaving 10 bases between the germline ends. CDR3 DNA: TGCGCCAGCAGCTTGGGAGGGAGCAACTCCTACAATGAGCAGTTCTTC. Protein: CASSLGGSNSYNEQFF.

This sequence joins TRBV28 and TRBJ1-4; 9 nucleotides align to TRBD1. The CDR3 length is 15 residues. CDR1 is MDHEN and CDR2 is SYDVKM in the germline V gene. V dropped 6 bases and J dropped 8; count of bases not matched to a gene: 10. The DNA of the CDR3 is TGTGCCAGCAGATCCCCGGGACAGGGAGACGAAAAACTGTTTTTT. Its translation is CASRSPGQGDEKLFF. Drawing the rest from reference TRBV28 and TRBJ1-4, the complete variable domain is DVKVTQSSRYLVKRTGEKVFLECVQDMDHENMFWYRQDPGLGLRLIYFSYDVKMKEKGDIPEGYSVSREKKERFSLILESASTNQTSMYLCASRSPGQGDEKLFFGSGTQLSVL.

Concerning this clone: It is likely a read error: a sequence one base away is far more abundant. The rearrangement links TRBV19 to TRBJ1-2; TRBD1 matches 11 bases. The CDR3 runs to 15 residues. V gave up 7 bases and J gave up 2 bases; unmatched junction bases: 6. Germline assignment: CDR1 LNHDA and CDR2 SQIVND (reference sequence). CDR3 DNA: TGTGCCAGTATCCTTGGGACAGGGGGAAACTATGGCTACACCTTC. Its protein product is CASILGTGGNYGYTF.

The chain carries TRBV7-2 and TRBJ2-7; a weak D match, TRBD2 (6 bases). There are 15 residues in the CDR3. With 5 bases removed from V and 2 bases from J, the gap between germline ends came to 16 bases. Germline values: CDR1 SGHTA, CDR2 FQGNSA. In nucleotides, the CDR3 is TGTGCCAGCAGCCTATCATCTAGCGCCGCCTACGAGCAGTACTTC. Translation: CASSLSSSAAYEQYF.

The chain links TRBV7-2 to TRBJ2-7; TRBD1 matches at 8 bases. This CDR3 is 15 amino acids long. V lost 1 base, J lost 5 bases, and 7 bases stayed unmatched. In germline, CDR1 is SGHTA, CDR2 FQGNSA. CDR3 sequence reads: CASSLEARGHDEQYF. CDR3 DNA: TGTGCCAGCAGCTTAGAGGCCAGGGGGCACGACGAGCAGTACTTC.

In DNA form, the CDR3 reads TGTGCCAGCAGTTCCGGACAGGGCGGGCACACCATATATTTT. Amino acids: CASSSGQGGHTIYF. V is TRBV28 and J is TRBJ1-3, with 8 bases lining up with TRBD1. This CDR3 comprises 14 residues. Germline V gives CDR1 MDHEN, CDR2 SYDVKM. The V gene end was trimmed by 4 bases and the J gene end by 8 bases; junction bases not matched to a gene: 7.

V usage is TRBV19 and J usage is TRBJ2-1; D remains unclear. The CDR3 runs to 13 residues. V was cut by 4 bases and J by 6 bases, with 10 bases left in between. The germline CDR1 and CDR2 sequences are LNHDA and SQIVND (reference sequence). The CDR3, as DNA: TGTGCCAGTAGTAAAATAGACTTCAATGAGCAGTTCTTC. It specifies CASSKIDFNEQFF.

The chain links TRBV11-3 to TRBJ2-3; 8 bases are shared with TRBD1. This CDR3 has 15 amino acids. Germline V gene data show CDR1 as SGHNT and CDR2 as YENEEA. Trimming cost V 5 bases and J 4 bases; bases outside gene matches: 8. The CDR3 DNA reads as TGTGCCAGCAGCGCAGGACAGGGCTTCTCAGATACGCAGTATTTT. Protein sequence: CASSAGQGFSDTQYF.

The DNA for the CDR3 is TGCGCCAGCAGCGGACAACGAAGCACAGATACGCAGTATTTT. Its protein product is CASSGQRSTDTQYF. The rearrangement links TRBV10-1 to TRBJ2-3; the D gene is possibly TRBD1 (5 bases). From germline, CDR1 is WNHNN and CDR2 SYGVQD (reference sequence). The CDR3 sequence is 14 residues long. The V gene lost 6 bases and the J gene lost 0 bases, with 10 bases spanning the gap.

CDR3 residues: CASSPVGAAGVSNQPQHF. CDR3 bases: TGTGCCAGTAGTCCAGTGGGCGCAGCCGGGGTGAGCAATCAGCCCCAGCATTTT. This rearrangement joins TRBV19 to TRBJ1-5, with unresolved D. Trimming left V 5 bases short and J 1 base short, with 21 bases between. The CDR3 contains 18 residues. The germline gives CDR1 LNHDA, CDR2 SQIVND (reference sequence).

The rearrangement uses TRBV7-2 and TRBJ1-2; D may be TRBD1 (5 bases). The CDR3 runs 15 residues. Germline V gene lookup returns CDR1 SGHTA and CDR2 FQGNSA. The ends were cut back, 1 base at V and 5 bases at J, with 14 bases in the middle. CDR3: CASSLVEGGGYGYTF. The CDR3 nucleotides read TGTGCCAGCAGCTTAGTAGAGGGCGGGGGATATGGCTACACCTTC. The whole variable domain, filled in from reference TRBV7-2 and TRBJ1-2, reads GAGVSQSPSNKVTEKGKDVELRCDPISGHTALYWYRQSLGQGLEFLIYFQGNSAPDKSGLPSDRFSAERTGGSVSTLTIQRTQQEDSAVYLCASSLVEGGGYGYTFGSGTRLTVV.

The chain links TRBV7-2 to TRBJ2-1, with D hard to call. Looked up from germline, CDR1 is SGHTA and CDR2 is FQGNSA. Trimming removed 5 bases at V and 6 bases at J, with 11 bases between. The CDR3 runs to 13 residues. The CDR3: CASSTPMINEQFF. In DNA form, the CDR3 reads TGTGCCAGCAGCACCCCGATGATCAATGAGCAGTTCTTC.

This chain links TRBV6-1 with TRBJ2-3; D may match TRBD1 or TRBD2 (5 bases each). V gave up 7 bases and J gave up 2 bases, with 16 bases separating them. The CDR3 runs 15 residues. Germline V gives CDR1 MNHNS, CDR2 SASEGT. CDR3 loop: CASTRDALNTDTQYF. CDR3 DNA sequence: TGTGCCAGCACTCGGGACGCCTTAAACACAGATACGCAGTATTTT.

The CDR3 DNA follows: TGTGCCAGCAGCTTCAGCTACCAAGAGACCCAGTACTTC. Its translation is CASSFSYQETQYF. This chain connects TRBV7-2 to TRBJ2-5; D is ambiguous. Trimming stripped 3 bases from V and 0 bases from J, with 5 bases between. Germline CDR1 SGHTA, CDR2 FQGNSA. The length of the CDR3 is 13 residues.

The chain has TRBV6-1 and TRBJ1-5, with D hard to call. Trimming shortened V by 6 bases and J by 3 bases, and 12 bases separated the two germline ends. There are 14 residues in the CDR3. The germline V gene has CDR1 MNHNS and CDR2 SASEGT. The CDR3 is CASRERATNQPQHF. The CDR3 DNA is TGTGCCAGCAGGGAGCGGGCGACCAATCAGCCCCAGCATTTT.

This chain joins TRBV5-4 and TRBJ2-7, with TRBD2 matching over 9 bases. The V gene end was trimmed by 0 bases and the J gene end by 3 bases; junction bases not matched to a gene: 4. Germline V gene data show CDR1 as SGHNT and CDR2 as YYREEE (reference sequence). The CDR3 runs 15 residues. The CDR3 region is CASSLAASGNYEQYF. DNA for the CDR3: TGTGCCAGCAGCTTGGCGGCTAGCGGGAACTACGAGCAGTACTTC.

This chain links TRBV7-2 with TRBJ1-3, with D uncertain. CDR1 and CDR2 from the germline V gene are SGHTA and FQGNSA. The CDR3 contains 12 residues. V was shortened by 5 bases and J by 8 bases, with 10 bases between the two germline ends. CDR3 residues: CASSSAKDTIYF. The CDR3 nucleotides read TGTGCCAGCAGCAGCGCGAAGGACACCATATATTTT.

This clone was observed a single time. This sequence joins TRBV2 and TRBJ2-1; 7 bases map to TRBD2. Looked up from germline, CDR1 is SNHLY and CDR2 is FYNNEI. The CDR3 length is 15 residues. The V and J ends lost 4 bases and 4 bases, in that order; junction bases with no gene match: 7. The CDR3 coding sequence is TGTGCCAGCAGTGGTGGCCTAGCGGCTTACAATGAGCAGTTCTTC. Translated: CASSGGLAAYNEQFF.

The chain uses TRBV10-3 and TRBJ1-1; D gene ambiguous. This CDR3 is built from 14 residues. V was trimmed by 10 bases and J by 1 base, leaving 16 bases between them. In germline, CDR1 is ENHRY, CDR2 SYGVKD. The CDR3 bases are TGTGCCACCCGACCCCTGGACGGGAACACTGAAGCTTTCTTT. Translated, it gives CATRPLDGNTEAFF.

The rearrangement uses TRBV19 and TRBJ2-5; D is undetermined. CDR3 length: 14 residues. CDR1 and CDR2 (germline): LNHDA, SQIVND (reference sequence). V gave up 4 bases and J gave up 1 base, with 10 bases separating them. The CDR3 spells CASSTLSAQETQYF. The CDR3 DNA reads as TGTGCCAGTAGTACACTCTCCGCCCAAGAGACCCAGTACTTC.

V is TRBV5-1 and J is TRBJ1-2; D call uncertain. Germline CDR1 is SGHRS and CDR2 is YFSETQ. CDR3 length: 15 residues. The V and J ends lost 4 bases and 4 bases respectively, with 17 bases between them. CDR3: CASSLRTGSSYGYTF. Here the CDR3 DNA reads TGCGCCAGCAGCCTTCGGACGGGTTCTAGCTATGGCTACACCTTC.

The chain recombines TRBV6-5 with TRBJ2-5; TRBD2 might be the D (6 bases). Trimming shortened V by 6 bases and J by 5 bases, and 13 bases separated the two germline ends. The germline V gene encodes CDR1 MNHEY and CDR2 SVGAGI. The CDR3 runs 13 residues. CDR3 sequence (DNA): TGTGCCAGCAGCCGCTTGGAGGGGGAGACCCAGTACTTC. Its protein product is CASSRLEGETQYF.

The J gene is TRBJ2-7, the V gene TRBV30; D unclear. Germline V gives CDR1 GTSNPN, CDR2 SVGIG (reference sequence). The CDR3 runs to 14 residues. V lost 0 bases, J lost 2 bases, and 11 bases lay in between. CDR3 bases: TGTGCCTGGAGTGTACCTGGCAGGACCTACGAGCAGTACTTC. The encoded protein is CAWSVPGRTYEQYF.

Note on this clone: An end of the junction differs from the germline gene, which may be a read error. The chain uses TRBV7-7 and TRBJ2-5; 11 bases map to TRBD2. Germline CDR1 SSHAT, CDR2 FNYEAQ (reference sequence). This CDR3 has 13 amino acids. The CDR3 loop reads CASSVSSGRVQYF. The CDR3 DNA reads TGTGCTAGCAGCGTGAGTAGCGGGAGGGTCCAGTACTTC.